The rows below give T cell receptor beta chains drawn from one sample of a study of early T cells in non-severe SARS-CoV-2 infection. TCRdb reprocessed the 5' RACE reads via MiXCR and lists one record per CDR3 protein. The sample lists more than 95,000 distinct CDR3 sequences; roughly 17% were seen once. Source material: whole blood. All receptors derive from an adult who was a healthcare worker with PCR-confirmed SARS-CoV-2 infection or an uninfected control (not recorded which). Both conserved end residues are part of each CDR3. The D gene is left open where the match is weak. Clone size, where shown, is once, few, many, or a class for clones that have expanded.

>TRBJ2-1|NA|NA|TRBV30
TGTGCCTGGAGTGTAGATAGGACTTTCTACAATGAGCAGTTCTTC
CAWSVDRTFYNEQFF
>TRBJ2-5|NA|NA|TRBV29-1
TGCAGCGTTGAAGATCAAGAGACCCAGTACTTC
CSVEDQETQYF
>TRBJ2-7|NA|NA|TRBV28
TGTGCCAGCAGTTTATTCTACGAGCAGTACTTC
CASSLFYEQYF
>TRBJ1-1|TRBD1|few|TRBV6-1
TGTGCCAGCATTGGGCCACATGGACAGGGCATTTCGAACACTGAAGCTTTCTTT
CASIGPHGQGISNTEAFF
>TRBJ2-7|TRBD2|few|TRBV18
TGTGCCAGCTCACCAAGGTTAGCGGGAGGGCCCTACGAGCAGTACTTC
CASSPRLAGGPYEQYF
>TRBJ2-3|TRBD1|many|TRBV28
TGTGCCAGCGACACGACAGGGAGCACAGATACGCAGTATTTT
CASDTTGSTDTQYF
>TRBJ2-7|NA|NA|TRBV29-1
TGCAGCGTTGTGCGGGGATCGGCCTACGAGCAGTACTTC
CSVVRGSAYEQYF
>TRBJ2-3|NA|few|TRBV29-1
TGCAGCGGCCTAAGGGACGCCGCAGATACGCAGTATTTT
CSGLRDAADTQYF
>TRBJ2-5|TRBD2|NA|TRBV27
TGTGCCAGCAGTTTAGACGCCGGGACTACTCAAGAGACCCAGTACTTC
CASSLDAGTTQETQYF
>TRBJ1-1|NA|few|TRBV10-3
TGTGCCATCAGCGGCATTATGAACACTGAAGCTTTCTTT
CAISGIMNTEAFF
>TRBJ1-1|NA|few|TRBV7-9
TGTGCCAGCAGCTTCCTACAGGGAAGTAACACTGAAGCTTTCTTT
CASSFLQGSNTEAFF
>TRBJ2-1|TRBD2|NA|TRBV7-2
TGTGCCAGCAGCTGGGGACTAGCGGAATACAATGAGCAGTTCTTC
CASSWGLAEYNEQFF
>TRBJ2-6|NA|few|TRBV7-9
TGTGCCAGCAGCTTGCCACGCACCGGGGCCAACGTCCTGACTTTC
CASSLPRTGANVLTF
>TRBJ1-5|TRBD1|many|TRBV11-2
TGTGCCAGCAGCTTAGGACAGGGGAATCAGCCCCAGCATTTT
CASSLGQGNQPQHF
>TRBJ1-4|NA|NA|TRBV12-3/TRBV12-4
TGTGCCAGCAGTTTTCAGCAGAATTATAATGAAAAACTGTTTTTT
CASSFQQNYNEKLFF
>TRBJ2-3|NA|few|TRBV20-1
TGCAGTGCTAGAGCCCCGGGGAAGGGTAGCACAGATACGCAGTATTTT
CSARAPGKGSTDTQYF
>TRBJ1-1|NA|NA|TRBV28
TGTGCCAGCACTAAGTTCCTGAACACTGAAGCTTTCTTT
CASTKFLNTEAFF
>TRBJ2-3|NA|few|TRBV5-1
TGCGCCAGCAGCTTGGTGACGCCCACAGATACGCAGTATTTT
CASSLVTPTDTQYF
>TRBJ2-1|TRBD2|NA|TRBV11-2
TGTGCCAGCAGCTTATCCCGTCTTCTAGCGGGAGGAATAGATGAGCAGTTCTTC
CASSLSRLLAGGIDEQFF
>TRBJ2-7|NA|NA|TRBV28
TGTGCCAGCAGTTTGGTGTTTTCCGAGCAGTACTTC
CASSLVFSEQYF
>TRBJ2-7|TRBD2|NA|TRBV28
TGTGCCAGCAGTTCTATTAGCGGGAGGGCCGGGTACGAGCAGTACTTC
CASSSISGRAGYEQYF
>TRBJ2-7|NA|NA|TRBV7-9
TGTGCCAGCAGTCAAGAGGAGACACCCCGGCGGGAGCAGTACTTC
CASSQEETPRREQYF
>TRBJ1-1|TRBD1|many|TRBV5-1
TGCGCCAGCAGCGGGACAGGGGGGCGGAACACTGAAGCTTTCTTT
CASSGTGGRNTEAFF
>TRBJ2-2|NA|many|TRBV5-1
TGCGCCAGCAGCCAATTTCAGGGTGAGGAGCTGTTTTTT
CASSQFQGEELFF
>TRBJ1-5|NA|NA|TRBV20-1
TGCAGTGCTTCCGGACAGAGCAATCAGCCCCAGCATTTT
CSASGQSNQPQHF